These T cell receptor beta chains were read from a single sample in a study of blood T cell repertoires in COVID-19. The protocol was immunoSEQ multiplex PCR, while the TCRdb copy is restricted to in-frame clones and leaves out a portion. The table shows more than 90,000 clones, with roughly 84% occurring only once. The specimen was peripheral blood. These receptors were obtained from a human donor in a cohort sampled during active COVID-19. Both conserved end residues are part of each CDR3. The order of the fields is CDR3 length, clone size, D gene, J gene, V gene, CDR3 protein, CDR3 DNA. D genes are given only for firm matches. The size entry is marked missing in some rows and otherwise reads once, few, many or a size class.

13	NA	TRBD2	TRBJ2-7	TRBV7-6	CASSPGLPVEQYF	TGTGCCAGCAGCCCGGGACTACCTGTTGAGCAGTACTTC
16	NA	NA	TRBJ2-3	TRBV12-5	CASGLGTTASTDTQYF	TGTGCTAGTGGTTTGGGGACAACAGCTAGCACAGATACGCAGTATTTT
16	NA	NA	TRBJ2-2	TRBV29-1	CSVEGVDSWNTGELFF	TGCAGCGTTGAAGGGGTGGACAGCTGGAACACCGGGGAGCTGTTTTTT
15	few	NA	TRBJ1-3	TRBV3-1/TRBV3-2	CASSPTVSSGNTIYF	TGTGCCAGCAGCCCCACAGTGAGCTCTGGAAACACCATATATTTT
17	NA	TRBD1	TRBJ1-2	TRBV6-6	CASRRYKGTGSNYGYTF	TGTGCCAGCCGTCGGTATAAGGGGACAGGCTCTAACTATGGCTACACCTTC
16	NA	NA	TRBJ1-1	TRBV7-9	CASSPIGQRTNTEAFF	TGTGCCAGCAGCCCAATCGGACAGAGAACTAACACTGAAGCTTTCTTT
15	NA	TRBD2	TRBJ2-3	TRBV18	CASSSTSGRTDTQYF	TGTGCCAGCTCATCGACTAGCGGTCGGACAGATACGCAGTATTTT
13	NA	NA	TRBJ2-7	TRBV27	CASSLAASYEQYF	TGTGCCAGCAGTTTAGCTGCTAGCTACGAGCAGTACTTC
14	NA	TRBD1	TRBJ1-6	TRBV6-6	CASREQGEHSPLHF	TGTGCCAGCAGGGAGCAGGGGGAACATTCACCCCTCCACTTT
14	NA	TRBD2	TRBJ2-7	TRBV5-4	CASSLAGGSYEQYF	TGTGCCAGCAGCCTAGCGGGGGGATCCTACGAGCAGTACTTC
17	NA	NA	TRBJ2-7	TRBV7-9	CASSSVPTGLLSYEQYF	TGTGCCAGCAGCTCAGTCCCGACAGGCCTACTTTCCTACGAGCAGTACTTC
19	NA	TRBD1	TRBJ2-6	TRBV30	CAWSGTRQGPVAGANVLTF	TGTGCCTGGAGTGGGACTCGACAGGGCCCGGTTGCTGGGGCCAACGTCCTGACTTTC
15	NA	TRBD1	TRBJ1-3	TRBV18	CASSPGTDRGNTIYF	TGTGCCAGCTCACCAGGGACAGACCGGGGAAACACCATATATTTT
14	NA	NA	TRBJ2-5	TRBV9	CASSVSQRGETQYF	TGTGCCAGCAGCGTAAGTCAGCGAGGGGAGACCCAGTACTTC
15	NA	TRBD2	TRBJ2-1	TRBV9	CASSPAGVSYNEQFF	TGTGCCAGCAGCCCAGCGGGGGTATCCTACAATGAGCAGTTCTTC
14	NA	TRBD1	TRBJ1-2	TRBV7-3	CASSLDRENYGYTF	TGTGCCAGCAGCTTAGACAGGGAGAACTATGGCTACACCTTC
14	few	TRBD1	TRBJ1-3	TRBV5-8	CASSRTGGRNTIYF	TGTGCCAGCAGTCGGACAGGGGGACGAAACACCATATATTTT
13	NA	NA	TRBJ2-5	TRBV10-3	CAISGTLGETQYF	TGTGCCATCAGCGGGACACTTGGGGAGACCCAGTACTTC
14	NA	NA	TRBJ2-5	TRBV4-3	CASSQDRVQETQYF	TGCGCCAGCAGCCAAGACAGGGTACAAGAGACCCAGTACTTC
16	NA	TRBD2	TRBJ2-5	TRBV6-5	CASSYGVAGVGETQYF	TGTGCCAGCAGTTACGGGGTAGCGGGGGTCGGAGAGACCCAGTACTTC